This T cell receptor beta chain was identified in a study of T cell responses to AZD1222 COVID-19 vaccine. General study results and limits: Seropositive at baseline were only a handful of AZD1222 recipients.

Turning to this clone: What it recognizes is unknown.

The CDR3 is 14 residues long. CDR1 is SGHRS, CDR2 YFSETQ, per germline. The germline V and J ends were trimmed by 0 bases and 3 bases, with 8 bases remaining between them. Data came from immunoSEQ multiplex PCR; TCRdb stores just in-frame clones and leaves some out. The sample holds around 220,000 clones; about 94% are singletons and the top ten take over 1.5%. The starting material was peripheral blood, obtained 28 days after the second dose of the MenACWY control vaccine. The receptor's source is an adult who received the MenACWY meningococcal vaccine as a control. The chain uses TRBV5-1 and TRBJ2-3; D is ambiguous. This CDR3 is CASSLESETDTQYF. For the CDR3, the DNA is TGCGCCAGCAGCTTGGAGTCTGAAACAGATACGCAGTATTTT.